Shown below are 3 T cell receptor beta chains from a single sample sequenced in a study of cytomegalovirus exposure and HLA in healthy donors. With 60 Vbeta and 13 Jbeta primers, the PCR was carried out. The data were produced by immunoSEQ multiplex PCR, yet TCRdb's version contains in-frame clones alone and is incomplete. The sample records about 67,000 clones, around 77% being singletons. Sequenced sample: PBMCs. These receptors were collected from a woman in her twenties or thirties in good health and CMV-seronegative.

The V call is TRBV2, the J call TRBJ2-3; possible D gene TRBD1, 6 bases. CDR1 and CDR2 from the germline V gene are SNHLY and FYNNEI. The CDR3 is made up of 11 amino acids. Trimming cost V 6 bases and J 8 bases, with 9 bases left between them. CDR3 sequence reads: CASRTGSTQYF. The CDR3 region has the DNA TGTGCCAGCAGAACAGGGAGTACGCAGTATTTT.

The chain joins TRBV7-2 to TRBJ1-2; D perhaps matches TRBD1 (6 bases). The CDR3 consists of 15 residues. The germline V gene encodes CDR1 SGHTA and CDR2 FQGNSA. Trimming took off 5 bases at V and 4 bases at J, with 17 bases between the two ends. The DNA for the CDR3 is TGTGCCAGCAGCAGGGGGTGGGGAAGGGGCTATGGCTACACCTTC. Encoded protein: CASSRGWGRGYGYTF.

The rearrangement links TRBV6-1 to TRBJ2-2; 7 positions agree with TRBD2. V trimming: 4 bases; J trimming: 10 bases; junction bases outside the gene matches: 9. There are 14 residues in the CDR3. CDR1 is MNHNS, CDR2 SASEGT, per germline. CDR3 protein: CASSGGRGWVELFF. In DNA form, the CDR3 reads TGTGCCAGCAGTGGAGGGCGGGGGTGGGTGGAGCTGTTTTTT.